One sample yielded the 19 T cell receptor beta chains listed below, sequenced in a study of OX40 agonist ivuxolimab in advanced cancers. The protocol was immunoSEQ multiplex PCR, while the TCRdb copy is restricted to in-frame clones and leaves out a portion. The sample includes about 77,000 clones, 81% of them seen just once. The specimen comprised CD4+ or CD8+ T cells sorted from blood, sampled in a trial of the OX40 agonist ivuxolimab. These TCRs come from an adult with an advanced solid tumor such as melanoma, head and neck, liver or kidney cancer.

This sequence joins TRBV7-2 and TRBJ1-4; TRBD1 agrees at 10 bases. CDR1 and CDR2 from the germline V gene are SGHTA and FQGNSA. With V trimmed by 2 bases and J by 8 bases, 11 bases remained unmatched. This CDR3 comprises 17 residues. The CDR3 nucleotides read TGTGCCAGCAGCTTAAGGGACAGGGGTCCCCGGGAGGAAAAACTGTTTTTT. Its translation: CASSLRDRGPREEKLFF.

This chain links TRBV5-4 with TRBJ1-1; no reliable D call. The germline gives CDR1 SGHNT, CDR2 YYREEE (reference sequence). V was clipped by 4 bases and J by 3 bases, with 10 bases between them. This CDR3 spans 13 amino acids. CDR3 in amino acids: CASSRTVYTEAFF. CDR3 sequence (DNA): TGTGCCAGCAGCCGGACCGTTTACACTGAAGCTTTCTTT.

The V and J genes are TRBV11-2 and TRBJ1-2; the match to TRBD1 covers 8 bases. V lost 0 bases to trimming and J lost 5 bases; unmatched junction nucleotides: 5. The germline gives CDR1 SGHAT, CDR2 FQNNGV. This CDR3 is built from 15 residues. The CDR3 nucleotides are TGTGCCAGCAGCTTAGAGCCGACAGGGGATTATGGCTACACCTTC. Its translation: CASSLEPTGDYGYTF.

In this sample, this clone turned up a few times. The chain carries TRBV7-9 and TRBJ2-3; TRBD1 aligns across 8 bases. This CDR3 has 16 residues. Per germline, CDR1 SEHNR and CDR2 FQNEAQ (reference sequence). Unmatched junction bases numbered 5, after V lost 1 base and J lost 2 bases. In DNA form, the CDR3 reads TGTGCCAGCAGCTTAGGACAGGGGAGTTTCACAGATACGCAGTATTTT. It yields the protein CASSLGQGSFTDTQYF.

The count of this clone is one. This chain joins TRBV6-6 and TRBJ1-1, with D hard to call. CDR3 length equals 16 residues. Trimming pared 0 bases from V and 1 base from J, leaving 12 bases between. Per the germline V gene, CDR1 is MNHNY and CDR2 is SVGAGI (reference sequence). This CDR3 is CASSYSRDVQNTEAFF. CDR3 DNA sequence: TGTGCCAGCAGTTACTCTCGTGACGTCCAGAACACTGAAGCTTTCTTT.

The DNA of the CDR3 is TGTGCCTGGGGGAATGGCGGGAGGGCCTTTATTCAGTACTTC. Translating it yields CAWGNGGRAFIQYF. The chain employs TRBV30 and TRBJ2-4; TRBD2 agrees at 9 bases. Germline CDR1 reads GTSNPN; CDR2 reads SVGIG (reference sequence). V trimming: 5 bases; J trimming: 10 bases; junction bases outside the gene matches: 12. The CDR3 has 14 amino acids.

The CDR3 is CASSERRQPRNEQFF. CDR3 nucleotides: TGTGCCAGCAGTGAACGGAGACAGCCTCGCAATGAGCAGTTCTTC. The chain uses TRBV6-1 and TRBJ2-1; tentatively, D is TRBD1 (5 bases). Between the trimmed V and J ends, which lost 2 bases and 6 bases, there was a span of 14 bases. The CDR3 totals 15 residues. Germline CDR1 and CDR2: MNHNS and SASEGT.

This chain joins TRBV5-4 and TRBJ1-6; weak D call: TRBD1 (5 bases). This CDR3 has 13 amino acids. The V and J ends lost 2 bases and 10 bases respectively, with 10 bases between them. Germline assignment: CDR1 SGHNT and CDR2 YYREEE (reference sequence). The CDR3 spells CASSLGRGSPLHF. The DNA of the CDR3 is TGTGCCAGCAGCTTAGGGAGGGGCTCACCCCTCCACTTT.

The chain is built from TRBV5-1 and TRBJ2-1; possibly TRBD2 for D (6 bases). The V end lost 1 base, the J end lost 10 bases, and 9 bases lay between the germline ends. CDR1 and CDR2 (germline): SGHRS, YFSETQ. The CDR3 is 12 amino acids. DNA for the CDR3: TGCGCCAGCAGCTTGTTCGCGGGGGAGCAGTTCTTC. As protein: CASSLFAGEQFF.

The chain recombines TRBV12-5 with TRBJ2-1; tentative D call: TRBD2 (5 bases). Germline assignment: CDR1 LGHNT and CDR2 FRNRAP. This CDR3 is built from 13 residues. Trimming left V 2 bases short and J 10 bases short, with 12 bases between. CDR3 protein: CASGLFATGEQFF. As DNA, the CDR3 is TGTGCTAGTGGTTTGTTTGCGACGGGAGAGCAGTTCTTC.

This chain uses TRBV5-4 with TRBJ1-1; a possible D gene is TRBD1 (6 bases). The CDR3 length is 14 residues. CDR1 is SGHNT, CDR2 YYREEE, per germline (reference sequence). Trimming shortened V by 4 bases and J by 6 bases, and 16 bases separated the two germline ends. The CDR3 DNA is TGTGCCAGCAGCGTCCAAGCGGGGGCCCCTGAAGCTTTCTTT. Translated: CASSVQAGAPEAFF.

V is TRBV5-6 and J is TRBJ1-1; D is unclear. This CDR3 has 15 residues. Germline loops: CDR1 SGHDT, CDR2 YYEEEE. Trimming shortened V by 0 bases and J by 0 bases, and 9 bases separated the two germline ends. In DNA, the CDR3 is TGTGCCAGCAGCTTGGGGGTGGACGTGAACACTGAAGCTTTCTTT. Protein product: CASSLGVDVNTEAFF.

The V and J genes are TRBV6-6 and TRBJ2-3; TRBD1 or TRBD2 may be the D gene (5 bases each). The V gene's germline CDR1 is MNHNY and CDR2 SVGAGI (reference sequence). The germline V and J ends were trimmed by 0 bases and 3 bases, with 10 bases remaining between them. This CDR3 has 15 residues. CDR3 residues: CASSYSGVVTDTQYF. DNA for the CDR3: TGTGCCAGCAGTTACTCGGGGGTAGTGACAGATACGCAGTATTTT.

CDR3 nucleotides: TGTGCCAGAGGGGGGACTAGCGGGAGGGCTGGCACAGATACGCAGTATTTT. Protein: CARGGTSGRAGTDTQYF. The chain joins TRBV2 to TRBJ2-3; TRBD2 aligns across 16 bases. V dropped 9 bases and J dropped 1; count of bases not matched to a gene: 7. Germline V gene sequence: CDR1 SNHLY, CDR2 FYNNEI. CDR3 length equals 17 residues.

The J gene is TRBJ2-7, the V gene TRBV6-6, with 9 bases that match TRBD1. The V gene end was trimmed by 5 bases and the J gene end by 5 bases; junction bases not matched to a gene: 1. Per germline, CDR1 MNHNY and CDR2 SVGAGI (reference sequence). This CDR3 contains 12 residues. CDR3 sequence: CASSGQGNEQYF. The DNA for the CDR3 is TGTGCCAGCAGTGGACAGGGGAACGAGCAGTACTTC.

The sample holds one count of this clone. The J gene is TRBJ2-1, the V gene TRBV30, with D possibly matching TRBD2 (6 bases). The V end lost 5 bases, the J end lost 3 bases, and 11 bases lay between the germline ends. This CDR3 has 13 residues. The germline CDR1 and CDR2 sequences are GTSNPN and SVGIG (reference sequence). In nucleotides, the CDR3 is TGTGCCTGGGAAATGACTAGCTACAATGAGCAGTTCTTC. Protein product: CAWEMTSYNEQFF.

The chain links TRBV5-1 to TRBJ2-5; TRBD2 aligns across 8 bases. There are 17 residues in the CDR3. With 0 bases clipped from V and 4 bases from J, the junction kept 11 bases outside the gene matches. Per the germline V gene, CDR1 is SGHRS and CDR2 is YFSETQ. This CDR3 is CASSLAAGGWGRETQYF. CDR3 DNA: TGCGCCAGCAGCTTGGCGGCGGGAGGATGGGGACGAGAGACCCAGTACTTC.

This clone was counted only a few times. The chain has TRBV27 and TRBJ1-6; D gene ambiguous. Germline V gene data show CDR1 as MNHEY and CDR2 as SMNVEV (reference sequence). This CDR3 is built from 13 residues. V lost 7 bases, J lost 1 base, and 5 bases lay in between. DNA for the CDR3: TGTGCCAGCAAGGAATCCTATAATTCACCCCTCCACTTT. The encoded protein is CASKESYNSPLHF.

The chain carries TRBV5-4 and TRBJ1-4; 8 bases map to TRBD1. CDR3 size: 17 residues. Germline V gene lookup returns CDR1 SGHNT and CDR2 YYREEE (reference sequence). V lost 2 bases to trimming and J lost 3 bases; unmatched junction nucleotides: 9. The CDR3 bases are TGTGCCAGCAGCTTCACAGGGGGTTCGGAGGCTAATGAAAAACTGTTTTTT. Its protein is CASSFTGGSEANEKLFF.